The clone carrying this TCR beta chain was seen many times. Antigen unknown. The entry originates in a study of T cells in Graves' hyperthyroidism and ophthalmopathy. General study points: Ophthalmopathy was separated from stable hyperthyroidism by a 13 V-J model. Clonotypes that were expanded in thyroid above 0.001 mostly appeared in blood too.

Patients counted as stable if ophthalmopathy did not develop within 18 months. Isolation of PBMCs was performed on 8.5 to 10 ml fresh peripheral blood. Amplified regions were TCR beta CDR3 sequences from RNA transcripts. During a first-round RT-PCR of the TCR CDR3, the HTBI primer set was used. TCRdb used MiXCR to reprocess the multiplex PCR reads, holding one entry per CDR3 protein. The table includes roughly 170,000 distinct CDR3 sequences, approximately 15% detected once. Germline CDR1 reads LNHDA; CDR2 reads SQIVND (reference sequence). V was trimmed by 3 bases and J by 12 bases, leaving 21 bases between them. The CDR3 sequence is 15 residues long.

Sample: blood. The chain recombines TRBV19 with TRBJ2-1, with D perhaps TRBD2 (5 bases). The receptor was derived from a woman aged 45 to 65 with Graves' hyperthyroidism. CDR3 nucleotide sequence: TGTGCCAGTAGTATTTCCCCGCGGACTCATAGTGGGCAGTTCTTC. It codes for CASSISPRTHSGQFF.